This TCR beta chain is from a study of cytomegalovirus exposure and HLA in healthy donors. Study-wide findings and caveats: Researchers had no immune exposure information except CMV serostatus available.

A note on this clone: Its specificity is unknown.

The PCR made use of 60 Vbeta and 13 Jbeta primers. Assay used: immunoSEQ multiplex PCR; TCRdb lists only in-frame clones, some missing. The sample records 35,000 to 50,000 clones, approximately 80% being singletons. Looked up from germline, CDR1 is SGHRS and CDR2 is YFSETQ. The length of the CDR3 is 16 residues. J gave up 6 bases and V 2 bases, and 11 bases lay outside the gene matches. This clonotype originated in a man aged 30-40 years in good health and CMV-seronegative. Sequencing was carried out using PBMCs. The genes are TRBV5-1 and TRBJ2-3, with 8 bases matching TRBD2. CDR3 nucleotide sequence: TGCGCCAGCAGCTTCGGAGGGAGCGGGAGATCTGATACGCAGTATTTT. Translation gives CASSFGGSGRSDTQYF.